This T cell receptor (beta chain) was recorded in a study of T-cell reconstitution after alpha-beta-depleted transplantation in children. A TCRbeta library incorporating unique molecular identifiers was prepared. TCRdb ran MiXCR on the PCR reads and lists one entry per CDR3 protein. The sample has some 500,000 distinct CDR3 sequences, 15% to 20% seen once. Source: PBMCs from the stem cell graft donor, taken from the stem cell graft. The sequence derives from a human donor who donated a stem cell graft to a child with acute lymphoblastic leukemia.

Here the CDR3 DNA reads TGCAGTGCTAGGGACCCACGAGGGTCCGGGGATACGCAGTATTTT. This encodes CSARDPRGSGDTQYF. The chain joins TRBV20-1 to TRBJ2-3, with a possible D match to TRBD2 (5 bases). V shed 3 bases and J shed 6 bases, with 19 bases lying between them. This CDR3 region has 15 residues. The germline V gene encodes CDR1 DFQATT and CDR2 SNEGSKA (reference sequence).